Presented here are 32 T cell receptor beta chains from one specimen sequenced in a study of T cell responses to AZD1222 COVID-19 vaccine. Method: immunoSEQ multiplex PCR; TCRdb's copy keeps in-frame clones and lacks some. The table records roughly 150,000 clones, over 75% of them present only once. This sample comprised peripheral blood, obtained on day 0 of AZD1222 vaccination. These receptors were collected from an adult in good health.

The gene calls are TRBV7-8 and TRBJ1-3; a weak D match, TRBD1 (5 bases). The germline gives CDR1 SGHVS, CDR2 FQNEAQ. Trimming took off 5 bases at V and 4 bases at J, with 12 bases between the two ends. The CDR3 extends over 14 amino acids. The CDR3 is CASSPIWGGNTIYF. CDR3 sequence (DNA): TGTGCCAGCAGCCCTATATGGGGGGGAAACACCATATATTTT.

The V call is TRBV6-2 or TRBV6-3, the J call TRBJ1-1, with D possibly matching TRBD1 (5 bases). V shed 5 bases and J shed 0 bases, with 10 bases lying between them. CDR1 and CDR2 from the germline V gene are MNHEY and SVGEGT. The CDR3 consists of 14 residues. The CDR3 nucleotides are TGTGCCAGCAGTCTGACAGTGATGAACACTGAAGCTTTCTTT. It is translated as CASSLTVMNTEAFF.

J is TRBJ2-3 and V is TRBV5-6, with 9 positions matching TRBD2. This CDR3 has 15 amino acids. The germline V gene encodes CDR1 SGHDT and CDR2 YYEEEE. Losses at the gene ends were 0 bases for V and 1 base for J; bases not matched to a gene: 0. CDR3: CASSLVAGGTDTQYF. The CDR3 nucleotides are TGTGCCAGCAGCTTGGTAGCGGGGGGCACAGATACGCAGTATTTT.

The chain is built from TRBV5-1 and TRBJ2-1; TRBD2 agrees at 11 bases. The J segment lost 4 bases and the V segment lost 8 bases, leaving 8 bases of the junction unmatched. Germline-derived CDR1 and CDR2 are SGHRS and YFSETQ. The CDR3 sequence is 15 residues long. The CDR3 sequence: CASAIAGGIYNEQFF. The DNA for the CDR3 is TGCGCCAGTGCTATAGCGGGGGGGATATACAATGAGCAGTTCTTC.

This sequence joins TRBV5-1 and TRBJ2-7; possibly TRBD2 for D (6 bases). The CDR3 sequence is 14 residues long. Germline V gene data show CDR1 as SGHRS and CDR2 as YFSETQ. V lost 0 bases and J 4 bases, leaving 11 bases between the germline ends. CDR3 DNA sequence: TGCGCCAGCAGCTTGGCCCCTGGGGGGTACGAGCAGTACGTC. Residues: CASSLAPGGYEQYV.

This clone was seen at least ten times. The rearrangement links TRBV24-1 to TRBJ2-5; D possibly corresponds to TRBD1 (6 bases). CDR1 and CDR2 from the germline V gene are KGHDR and SFDVKD. The V gene lost 10 bases and the J gene lost 3 bases, with 14 bases spanning the gap. This CDR3 has 13 amino acids. Written as DNA, the CDR3 is TGTGCCACACAGGGTTTTTATGAAGAGACCCAGTACTTC. Translated, it gives CATQGFYEETQYF.

The rearrangement joins TRBV18 to TRBJ1-4, with D uncertain. Trimming took 4 bases from V and 7 from J, leaving 13 bases between them. Per germline, CDR1 KGHSH and CDR2 LQKENI. This CDR3 has 14 residues. The CDR3 spells CASSLQSEAEKLFF. CDR3 DNA sequence: TGTGCCAGCTCACTACAGAGCGAAGCTGAAAAACTGTTTTTT.

The chain employs TRBV18 and TRBJ2-1, with 9 bases lining up with TRBD1. The CDR3 is 13 amino acids. In germline, CDR1 is KGHSH, CDR2 LQKENI. Trimming cost V 3 bases and J 10 bases; bases outside gene matches: 4. CDR3 sequence reads: CASSPGQGMEQFF. The CDR3 nucleotides are TGTGCCAGCTCACCGGGACAGGGAATGGAGCAGTTCTTC.

This chain connects TRBV3-1 (or the pseudogene TRBV3-2) to TRBJ1-2; 7 bases line up with TRBD1. There are 16 residues in the CDR3. V lost 0 bases and J lost 6; bases outside the gene matches: 10. Per germline, CDR1 LGHDT and CDR2 YNNKEL (reference sequence). CDR3 nucleotides: TGTGCCAGCAGCCAAGATGGCGACAGGGAATCTCATGGCTACACCTTC. Translation gives CASSQDGDRESHGYTF.

This sequence joins TRBV9 and TRBJ2-1; no definite D call. The CDR3 extends over 12 amino acids. Germline CDR1 SGDLS, CDR2 YYNGEE. Trimming took 4 bases from V and 5 from J, leaving 7 bases between them. The CDR3 here is CASSLHHNEQFF. The DNA of the CDR3 is TGTGCCAGCAGCCTACACCACAATGAGCAGTTCTTC.

The CDR3 coding sequence is TGTGCCAGTAGTATAGACCGGGACAGGGAGTACCAAGAGACCCAGTACTTC. It yields the protein CASSIDRDREYQETQYF. J is TRBJ2-5 and V is TRBV19, with 9 positions matching TRBD1. Germline loops: CDR1 LNHDA, CDR2 SQIVND (reference sequence). V shed 0 bases and J 0 bases; nucleotides not matched to a gene: 5. The CDR3 has 17 residues.

V is TRBV7-6 and J is TRBJ2-1; 8 nucleotides match TRBD1. J gave up 2 bases and V 2 bases, and 5 bases lay outside the gene matches. The CDR3 length is 16 residues. Germline V lookup: CDR1 SGHVS, CDR2 FNYEAQ. CDR3 DNA sequence: TGTGCCAGCAGCTTATCCGGGACAGGACCCTACAATGAGCAGTTCTTC. The encoded protein is CASSLSGTGPYNEQFF.

The chain links TRBV29-1 to TRBJ1-1; D gene unclear. The CDR3 totals 10 residues. The V end was cut by 4 bases, the J end by 1 base, with 1 base between. Germline V CDR1 and CDR2: SQVTM, ANQGSEA. The chain's CDR3 is CSVGNTEAFF. The CDR3 region has the DNA TGCAGCGTTGGGAACACTGAAGCTTTCTTT.

The chain carries TRBV4-2 and TRBJ1-5; weak D call: TRBD1 (5 bases). V was trimmed by 4 bases and J by 9 bases, leaving 16 bases between them. CDR3 size: 14 residues. Germline CDR1 LGHNA, CDR2 YNFKEQ. The CDR3 loop is CASSRGEREGPQHF. In DNA, the CDR3 is TGTGCCAGCAGCCGAGGGGAGAGGGAGGGGCCCCAGCATTTT.

CDR3 sequence (DNA): TGTGCCAGCAGCATTAAGATAGTGGGGGCCGGCACCGGGGAGCTGTTTTTT. Its protein is CASSIKIVGAGTGELFF. The chain is built from TRBV11-2 and TRBJ2-2, with a tentative D call TRBD1 (6 bases). V was cut by 5 bases and J by 4 bases, with 20 bases left in between. Germline V CDR1 and CDR2: SGHAT, FQNNGV. The CDR3 is 17 amino acids.

The rearrangement links TRBV5-6 to TRBJ1-2, with a tentative D call TRBD1 (5 bases). Germline CDR1 SGHDT, CDR2 YYEEEE. The CDR3 spans 17 residues. V dropped 2 bases and J dropped 3 bases, with 20 bases sitting between them. CDR3 DNA: TGTGCCAGCAGCTTTATTTTTGGGGGAGGGCTTGACTATGGCTACACCTTC. It is translated as CASSFIFGGGLDYGYTF.

This rearrangement joins TRBV6-6 to TRBJ2-1; 8 positions match TRBD2. Germline CDR1 MNHNY, CDR2 SVGAGI (reference sequence). This CDR3 is 14 amino acids long. The V segment lost 5 bases and the J segment 6 bases; nucleotides outside the gene matches: 6. CDR3 protein: CASSPGGAPNEQFF. The CDR3 region has the DNA TGTGCCAGCAGTCCCGGGGGGGCCCCCAATGAGCAGTTCTTC.

The chain recombines TRBV7-9 with TRBJ1-4; D gene uncertain. Germline loops: CDR1 SEHNR, CDR2 FQNEAQ (reference sequence). This CDR3 comprises 16 residues. Trimming stripped 4 bases from V and 5 bases from J, with 17 bases between. CDR3 in amino acids: CASSSPRHDRNEKLFF. The CDR3 coding sequence is TGTGCCAGCAGCTCCCCCCGACACGACCGGAATGAAAAACTGTTTTTT.

V usage is TRBV19 and J usage is TRBJ2-5, with D unresolved. Germline lookup yields CDR1 LNHDA and CDR2 SQIVND (reference sequence). The CDR3 is made up of 15 amino acids. V was clipped by 1 base and J by 4 bases, with 13 bases between them. The CDR3 coding sequence is TGTGCCAGTAGTATAGGAGTGGCCAGTCCAGAGACCCAGTACTTC. This encodes CASSIGVASPETQYF.

The chain joins TRBV5-5 to TRBJ1-1; D unclear. Germline V lookup: CDR1 SGHKS, CDR2 YYEKEE (reference sequence). Trimming pared 0 bases from V and 3 bases from J, leaving 6 bases between. The CDR3 contains 13 residues. The CDR3 region is CASSLVTHTEAFF. CDR3 in DNA: TGTGCCAGCAGCTTGGTGACACACACTGAAGCTTTCTTT.

The J gene is TRBJ2-5, the V gene TRBV2, with 8 bases identical to TRBD2. The CDR3 length is 15 residues. Germline V gene data show CDR1 as SNHLY and CDR2 as FYNNEI. J was trimmed by 4 bases and V by 6 bases; bases with no gene match: 10. DNA of the CDR3: TGTGCCAGCAGCCTGAGAATCGGGGGGGGAGAGACCCAGTACTTC. Protein: CASSLRIGGGETQYF.

The chain carries TRBV18 and TRBJ2-1; 8 bases map to TRBD2. CDR1 KGHSH and CDR2 LQKENI come from the germline V gene. V dropped 6 bases and J dropped 6; count of bases not matched to a gene: 4. CDR3 length: 13 residues. The CDR3 region is CASSSGGGNEQFF. The DNA for the CDR3 is TGTGCCAGCTCCTCCGGGGGGGGCAATGAGCAGTTCTTC.

In this sample, this clone turned up a few times. This rearrangement joins TRBV18 to TRBJ1-4, with D possibly being TRBD1 (6 bases). CDR3 length: 16 residues. V lost 3 bases and J lost 5, with 16 bases in between. Germline CDR1 KGHSH, CDR2 LQKENI. This CDR3 reads CASSPESGGGNEKLFF. The CDR3, as DNA: TGTGCCAGCTCACCTGAGAGCGGAGGGGGGAATGAAAAACTGTTTTTT.

The chain combines TRBV4-1 with TRBJ2-5; no definite D call. V lost 1 base and J lost 7, with 10 bases in between. Germline-derived CDR1 and CDR2 are MGHRA and YSYEKL. The CDR3 is made up of 13 amino acids. For the CDR3, the DNA is TGCGCCAGCAGCCAAGTTCTTGTTGGGACCCAGTACTTC. Encoded protein: CASSQVLVGTQYF.

This clone was detected once. This sequence joins TRBV14 and TRBJ1-1; D might be TRBD1 (5 bases). The CDR3 sequence is 14 residues long. The germline V gene encodes CDR1 SGHDN and CDR2 FVKESK. Deletions cut 4 bases from V and 2 bases from J, with 11 bases between. CDR3 loop: CASSLNRRNTEAFF. The CDR3 region has the DNA TGTGCCAGCAGCCTCAACAGGAGAAACACTGAAGCTTTCTTT.

The genes are TRBV10-3 and TRBJ1-1; D gene unclear. Germline loops: CDR1 ENHRY, CDR2 SYGVKD. The CDR3 totals 15 residues. The V gene lost 6 bases and the J gene lost 1 base, with 15 bases spanning the gap. CDR3 DNA: TGTGCCATCAGAGGGTCTAATTTCGGGAACACTGAAGCTTTCTTT. The encoded protein is CAIRGSNFGNTEAFF.

The CDR3 is CASSPNWGTEAFF. The CDR3 region has the DNA TGTGCCAGCAGCCCAAACTGGGGCACTGAAGCTTTCTTT. The chain uses TRBV6-6 and TRBJ1-1; D call uncertain. The germline V gene encodes CDR1 MNHNY and CDR2 SVGAGI (reference sequence). The CDR3 is 13 residues long. With 6 bases removed from V and 4 bases from J, the gap between germline ends came to 12 bases.

The chain uses TRBV6-1 and TRBJ1-5; D unclear. Trimming cost V 0 bases and J 0 bases, with 9 bases left between them. The CDR3 covers 16 residues. CDR1 MNHNS and CDR2 SASEGT come from the germline V gene. The CDR3 sequence is CASSEARFYSNQPQHF. The CDR3 region has the DNA TGTGCCAGCAGTGAAGCCCGCTTTTATAGCAATCAGCCCCAGCATTTT.

The V gene is TRBV9, the J gene TRBJ1-2; no definite D call. CDR1 is SGDLS, CDR2 YYNGEE, per germline. Trimming stripped 6 bases from V and 4 bases from J, with 16 bases between. The CDR3 totals 14 residues. The CDR3 here is CASNPGSPGYGYTF. In DNA, the CDR3 is TGTGCCAGCAACCCGGGCTCCCCCGGCTATGGCTACACCTTC.

The CDR3 reads CASSESTKLAGQDWETQYF. CDR3 bases: TGTGCCAGCAGCGAGTCAACGAAACTAGCGGGGCAAGATTGGGAGACCCAGTACTTC. This chain links TRBV6-4 with TRBJ2-5; TRBD2 matches at 10 bases. This CDR3 has 19 residues. V lost 6 bases, J lost 5 bases, and 21 bases stayed unmatched. Germline V lookup: CDR1 MRHNA, CDR2 SNTAGT.

This clone was detected only a few times. V is TRBV28 and J is TRBJ1-1, with unresolved D. The CDR3 loop spans 16 amino acids. V lost 2 bases and J lost 2, with 15 bases in between. CDR1 and CDR2 from the germline V gene are MDHEN and SYDVKM. The chain's CDR3 is CASSLGPSGVNTEAFF. In DNA, the CDR3 is TGTGCCAGCAGTTTAGGCCCGTCCGGGGTCAACACTGAAGCTTTCTTT.

The chain has TRBV4-3 and TRBJ2-3; tentatively, D is TRBD2 (5 bases). V was shortened by 1 base and J by 4 bases, with 21 bases between the two germline ends. Germline V gene sequence: CDR1 LGHNA, CDR2 YSLEER. The CDR3 covers 18 residues. The CDR3 DNA follows: TGCGCCAGCAGCCAAGTTCCTACCTTGGCCCTGCGGGCAGATACGCAGTATTTT. It translates to CASSQVPTLALRADTQYF.